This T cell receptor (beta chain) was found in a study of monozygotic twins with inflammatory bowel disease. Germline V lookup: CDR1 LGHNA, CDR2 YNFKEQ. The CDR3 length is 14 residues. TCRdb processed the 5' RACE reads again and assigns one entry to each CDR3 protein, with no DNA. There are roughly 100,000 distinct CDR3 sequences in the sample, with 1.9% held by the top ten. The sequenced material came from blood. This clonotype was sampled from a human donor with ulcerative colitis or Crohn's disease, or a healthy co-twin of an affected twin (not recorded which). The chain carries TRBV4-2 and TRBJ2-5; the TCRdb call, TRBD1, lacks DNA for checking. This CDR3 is CASSQGLPGETQYF.